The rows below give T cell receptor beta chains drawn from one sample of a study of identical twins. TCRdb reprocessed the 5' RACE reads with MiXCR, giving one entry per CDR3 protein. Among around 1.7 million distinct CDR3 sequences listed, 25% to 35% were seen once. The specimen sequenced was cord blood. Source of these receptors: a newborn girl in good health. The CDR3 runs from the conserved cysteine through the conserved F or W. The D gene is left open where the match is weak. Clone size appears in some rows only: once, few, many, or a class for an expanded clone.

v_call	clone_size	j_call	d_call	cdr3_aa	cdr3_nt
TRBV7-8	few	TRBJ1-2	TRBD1	CASRWTGRANYGYTF	TGTGCCAGCAGATGGACAGGGCGAGCTAACTATGGCTACACCTTC
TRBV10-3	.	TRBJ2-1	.	CAISERSYNEQFF	TGTGCCATCAGTGAGCGGTCCTACAATGAGCAGTTCTTC
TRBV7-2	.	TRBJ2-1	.	CASSLGTLTYNEQFF	TGTGCCAGCAGCTTAGGGACTCTAACCTACAATGAGCAGTTCTTC
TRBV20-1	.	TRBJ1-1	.	CSADDRSSMNTEAFF	TGCAGTGCTGACGACAGGTCGAGCATGAACACTGAAGCTTTCTTT
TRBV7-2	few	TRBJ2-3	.	CASSFRGHTDTQYF	TGTGCCAGCAGCTTTCGCGGTCACACAGATACGCAGTATTTT
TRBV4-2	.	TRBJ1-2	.	CASSQEGSGRSNYGYTF	TGTGCCAGCAGCCAAGAAGGGTCAGGGAGGAGTAACTATGGCTACACCTTC
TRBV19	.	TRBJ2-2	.	CASRLAQNTGELFF	TGTGCCAGTAGGTTAGCGCAGAACACCGGGGAGCTGTTTTTT
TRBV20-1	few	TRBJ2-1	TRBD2	CSAREGGSGLDEQFF	TGCAGTGCTCGAGAGGGCGGGAGTGGTCTAGATGAGCAGTTCTTC
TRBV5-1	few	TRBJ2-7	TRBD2	CASSLGLADTSYEQYF	TGCGCCAGCAGCTTGGGCCTAGCGGACACCTCCTACGAGCAGTACTTC
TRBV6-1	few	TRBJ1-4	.	CASRTQGSEKLFF	TGTGCCAGCAGGACCCAAGGGAGTGAAAAACTGTTTTTT
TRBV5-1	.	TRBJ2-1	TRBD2	CASSSGGKQFF	TGCGCCAGCAGCTCGGGGGGTAAGCAGTTCTTC
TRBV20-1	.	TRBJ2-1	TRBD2	CSARDLRLAGGNEQFF	TGCAGTGCTAGAGATCTTAGGCTAGCGGGAGGTAATGAGCAGTTCTTC
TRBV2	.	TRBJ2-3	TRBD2	CASSELAGRGTDTQYF	TGTGCCAGCAGTGAGCTAGCGGGAAGGGGGACAGATACGCAGTATTTT
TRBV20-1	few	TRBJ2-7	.	CSARVRSGNYEQYF	TGCAGTGCTAGAGTTAGGTCAGGGAACTACGAGCAGTACTTC
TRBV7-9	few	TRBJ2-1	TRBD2	CASSRMGLAGGNEQFF	TGTGCCAGCAGCCGCATGGGACTAGCGGGTGGCAATGAGCAGTTCTTC
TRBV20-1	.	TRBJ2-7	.	CSAIPNLGRRYEQYF	TGCAGTGCTATACCAAATTTAGGGAGGAGATACGAGCAGTACTTC
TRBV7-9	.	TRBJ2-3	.	CASSPRGRLDTQYF	TGTGCCAGCAGCCCTCGGGGGAGGTTGGATACGCAGTATTTT
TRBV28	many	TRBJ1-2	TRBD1	CASSPTGSVIYGYTF	TGTGCCAGCAGCCCGACAGGGAGCGTTATCTATGGCTACACCTTC
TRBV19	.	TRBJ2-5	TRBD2	CASRKAGGPGEQYF	TGTGCCAGTAGGAAAGCGGGGGGGCCCGGTGAGCAGTACTTC
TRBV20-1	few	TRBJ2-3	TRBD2	CSAGGLAGEPTQYF	TGCAGTGCGGGGGGACTAGCGGGAGAACCTACGCAGTATTTT
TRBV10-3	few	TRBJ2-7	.	CAISQAAYEQYF	TGTGCCATCAGTCAAGCGGCCTACGAGCAGTACTTC
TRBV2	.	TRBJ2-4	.	CASLGILSKNIQYF	TGTGCCAGTCTGGGGATACTTTCCAAAAACATTCAGTACTTC
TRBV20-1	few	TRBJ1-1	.	CSARLRASLEAFF	TGCAGTGCTAGGCTTCGGGCCTCCCTTGAAGCTTTCTTT
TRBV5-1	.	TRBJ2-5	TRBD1	CASSLEGTDWTGETQYF	TGCGCCAGCAGCTTGGAAGGGACAGATTGGACAGGAGAGACCCAGTACTTC
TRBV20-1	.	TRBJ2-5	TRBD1	CSARAGTGSQETQYF	TGCAGTGCTAGAGCCGGGACAGGGTCCCAAGAGACCCAGTACTTC
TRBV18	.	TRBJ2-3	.	CASSPTAADTQYF	TGTGCCAGCTCACCTACTGCTGCAGATACGCAGTATTTT
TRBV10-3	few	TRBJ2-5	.	CAISDYTETQYF	TGTGCCATCAGTGACTACACAGAGACCCAGTACTTC
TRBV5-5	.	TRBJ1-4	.	CASSLGWGSEKLFF	TGTGCCAGCAGCTTGGGTTGGGGGAGTGAAAAACTGTTTTTT
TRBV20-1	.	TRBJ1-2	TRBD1	CSALGQVTNYGYTF	TGCAGTGCTTTGGGACAGGTGACCAACTATGGCTACACCTTC
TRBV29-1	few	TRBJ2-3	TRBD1	CSVSHRGVTGGLHTDTQYF	TGCAGCGTTTCACACAGAGGGGTAACAGGGGGCTTGCACACAGATACGCAGTATTTT
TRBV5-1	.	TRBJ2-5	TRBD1	CASSLGQGARNEQYF	TGCGCCAGCAGCTTGGGACAGGGGGCTCGCAATGAGCAGTACTTC
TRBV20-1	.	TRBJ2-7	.	CSARWRDLLGEQYF	TGCAGTGCTAGATGGCGGGACCTGCTCGGCGAGCAGTACTTC
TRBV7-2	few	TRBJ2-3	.	CASSLPATGPISTDTQYF	TGTGCCAGCAGCCTCCCGGCGACAGGACCTATTAGCACAGATACGCAGTATTTT
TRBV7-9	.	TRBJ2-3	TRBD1	CASSLLTGGDTQYF	TGTGCCAGCAGCCTATTAACAGGGGGAGATACGCAGTATTTT
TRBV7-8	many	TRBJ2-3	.	CASSTGLGDTQYF	TGTGCCAGCAGCACGGGACTGGGAGATACGCAGTATTTT
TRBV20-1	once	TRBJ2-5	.	CSAFGTLQETQYF	TGCAGTGCGTTCGGGACTTTACAAGAGACCCAGTACTTC
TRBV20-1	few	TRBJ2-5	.	CSAPDGGKRTQYF	TGCAGTGCTCCGGACGGGGGTAAGAGGACCCAGTACTTC
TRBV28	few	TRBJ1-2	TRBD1	CASSLTPGGSTF	TGTGCCAGCAGTCTGACGCCAGGGGGGAGCACCTTC
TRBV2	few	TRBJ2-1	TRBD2	CASSERLAGFYNEQFF	TGTGCCAGCAGTGAACGGCTAGCGGGGTTCTACAATGAGCAGTTCTTC
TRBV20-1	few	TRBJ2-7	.	CSAAGHSRPYEQYF	TGCAGTGCTGCCGGACACTCACGTCCCTACGAGCAGTACTTC
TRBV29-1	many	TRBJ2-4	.	CSGTRGAKNIQYF	TGCAGCGGTACAAGGGGAGCCAAAAACATTCAGTACTTC